This TCR beta chain was obtained from a study of shared clonotypes between healthy human individuals. Across the study: Each donor's CD8 memory used one plate, CD8 naive two, each CD4 subset three.

Study conclusions and caveats: Clonotype sharing among donors was expected to depend on sequencing depth.

The repertoire was sequenced with immunoSEQ multiplex PCR; TCRdb's copy has only in-frame clones and lacks some. The sample has over a million clones; about 96% are singletons. A word on this clone: Its antigen is unidentified. Other DNA sequences from this sample encode an identical CDR3 as well.

Unmatched junction bases numbered 5, after V lost 0 bases and J lost 7 bases. The germline V gene encodes CDR1 SGHRS and CDR2 YFSETQ. There are 15 residues in the CDR3. Investigators divided CD4+ cells into CD45RA+ naive and CD45RA-negative memory subsets. The TCR sequence derives from a man aged 25 to 40 in good health. The chain couples TRBV5-1 to TRBJ1-5; 9 bases match TRBD1. Sequencing was performed on naive CD4+ T cells sorted from blood. Subset noted: CD45RA+ positively selected. The CDR3 region is CASSLEGQGGQPQHF. Written as DNA, the CDR3 is TGCGCCAGCAGCTTGGAGGGACAGGGTGGCCAGCCCCAGCATTTT. Full variable domain (rest looked up from reference TRBV5-1 and TRBJ1-5): KAGVTQTPRYLIKTRGQQVTLSCSPISGHRSVSWYQQTPGQGLQFLFEYFSETQRNKGNFPGRFSGRQFSNSRSEMNVSTLELGDSALYLCASSLEGQGGQPQHFGDGTRLSIL.